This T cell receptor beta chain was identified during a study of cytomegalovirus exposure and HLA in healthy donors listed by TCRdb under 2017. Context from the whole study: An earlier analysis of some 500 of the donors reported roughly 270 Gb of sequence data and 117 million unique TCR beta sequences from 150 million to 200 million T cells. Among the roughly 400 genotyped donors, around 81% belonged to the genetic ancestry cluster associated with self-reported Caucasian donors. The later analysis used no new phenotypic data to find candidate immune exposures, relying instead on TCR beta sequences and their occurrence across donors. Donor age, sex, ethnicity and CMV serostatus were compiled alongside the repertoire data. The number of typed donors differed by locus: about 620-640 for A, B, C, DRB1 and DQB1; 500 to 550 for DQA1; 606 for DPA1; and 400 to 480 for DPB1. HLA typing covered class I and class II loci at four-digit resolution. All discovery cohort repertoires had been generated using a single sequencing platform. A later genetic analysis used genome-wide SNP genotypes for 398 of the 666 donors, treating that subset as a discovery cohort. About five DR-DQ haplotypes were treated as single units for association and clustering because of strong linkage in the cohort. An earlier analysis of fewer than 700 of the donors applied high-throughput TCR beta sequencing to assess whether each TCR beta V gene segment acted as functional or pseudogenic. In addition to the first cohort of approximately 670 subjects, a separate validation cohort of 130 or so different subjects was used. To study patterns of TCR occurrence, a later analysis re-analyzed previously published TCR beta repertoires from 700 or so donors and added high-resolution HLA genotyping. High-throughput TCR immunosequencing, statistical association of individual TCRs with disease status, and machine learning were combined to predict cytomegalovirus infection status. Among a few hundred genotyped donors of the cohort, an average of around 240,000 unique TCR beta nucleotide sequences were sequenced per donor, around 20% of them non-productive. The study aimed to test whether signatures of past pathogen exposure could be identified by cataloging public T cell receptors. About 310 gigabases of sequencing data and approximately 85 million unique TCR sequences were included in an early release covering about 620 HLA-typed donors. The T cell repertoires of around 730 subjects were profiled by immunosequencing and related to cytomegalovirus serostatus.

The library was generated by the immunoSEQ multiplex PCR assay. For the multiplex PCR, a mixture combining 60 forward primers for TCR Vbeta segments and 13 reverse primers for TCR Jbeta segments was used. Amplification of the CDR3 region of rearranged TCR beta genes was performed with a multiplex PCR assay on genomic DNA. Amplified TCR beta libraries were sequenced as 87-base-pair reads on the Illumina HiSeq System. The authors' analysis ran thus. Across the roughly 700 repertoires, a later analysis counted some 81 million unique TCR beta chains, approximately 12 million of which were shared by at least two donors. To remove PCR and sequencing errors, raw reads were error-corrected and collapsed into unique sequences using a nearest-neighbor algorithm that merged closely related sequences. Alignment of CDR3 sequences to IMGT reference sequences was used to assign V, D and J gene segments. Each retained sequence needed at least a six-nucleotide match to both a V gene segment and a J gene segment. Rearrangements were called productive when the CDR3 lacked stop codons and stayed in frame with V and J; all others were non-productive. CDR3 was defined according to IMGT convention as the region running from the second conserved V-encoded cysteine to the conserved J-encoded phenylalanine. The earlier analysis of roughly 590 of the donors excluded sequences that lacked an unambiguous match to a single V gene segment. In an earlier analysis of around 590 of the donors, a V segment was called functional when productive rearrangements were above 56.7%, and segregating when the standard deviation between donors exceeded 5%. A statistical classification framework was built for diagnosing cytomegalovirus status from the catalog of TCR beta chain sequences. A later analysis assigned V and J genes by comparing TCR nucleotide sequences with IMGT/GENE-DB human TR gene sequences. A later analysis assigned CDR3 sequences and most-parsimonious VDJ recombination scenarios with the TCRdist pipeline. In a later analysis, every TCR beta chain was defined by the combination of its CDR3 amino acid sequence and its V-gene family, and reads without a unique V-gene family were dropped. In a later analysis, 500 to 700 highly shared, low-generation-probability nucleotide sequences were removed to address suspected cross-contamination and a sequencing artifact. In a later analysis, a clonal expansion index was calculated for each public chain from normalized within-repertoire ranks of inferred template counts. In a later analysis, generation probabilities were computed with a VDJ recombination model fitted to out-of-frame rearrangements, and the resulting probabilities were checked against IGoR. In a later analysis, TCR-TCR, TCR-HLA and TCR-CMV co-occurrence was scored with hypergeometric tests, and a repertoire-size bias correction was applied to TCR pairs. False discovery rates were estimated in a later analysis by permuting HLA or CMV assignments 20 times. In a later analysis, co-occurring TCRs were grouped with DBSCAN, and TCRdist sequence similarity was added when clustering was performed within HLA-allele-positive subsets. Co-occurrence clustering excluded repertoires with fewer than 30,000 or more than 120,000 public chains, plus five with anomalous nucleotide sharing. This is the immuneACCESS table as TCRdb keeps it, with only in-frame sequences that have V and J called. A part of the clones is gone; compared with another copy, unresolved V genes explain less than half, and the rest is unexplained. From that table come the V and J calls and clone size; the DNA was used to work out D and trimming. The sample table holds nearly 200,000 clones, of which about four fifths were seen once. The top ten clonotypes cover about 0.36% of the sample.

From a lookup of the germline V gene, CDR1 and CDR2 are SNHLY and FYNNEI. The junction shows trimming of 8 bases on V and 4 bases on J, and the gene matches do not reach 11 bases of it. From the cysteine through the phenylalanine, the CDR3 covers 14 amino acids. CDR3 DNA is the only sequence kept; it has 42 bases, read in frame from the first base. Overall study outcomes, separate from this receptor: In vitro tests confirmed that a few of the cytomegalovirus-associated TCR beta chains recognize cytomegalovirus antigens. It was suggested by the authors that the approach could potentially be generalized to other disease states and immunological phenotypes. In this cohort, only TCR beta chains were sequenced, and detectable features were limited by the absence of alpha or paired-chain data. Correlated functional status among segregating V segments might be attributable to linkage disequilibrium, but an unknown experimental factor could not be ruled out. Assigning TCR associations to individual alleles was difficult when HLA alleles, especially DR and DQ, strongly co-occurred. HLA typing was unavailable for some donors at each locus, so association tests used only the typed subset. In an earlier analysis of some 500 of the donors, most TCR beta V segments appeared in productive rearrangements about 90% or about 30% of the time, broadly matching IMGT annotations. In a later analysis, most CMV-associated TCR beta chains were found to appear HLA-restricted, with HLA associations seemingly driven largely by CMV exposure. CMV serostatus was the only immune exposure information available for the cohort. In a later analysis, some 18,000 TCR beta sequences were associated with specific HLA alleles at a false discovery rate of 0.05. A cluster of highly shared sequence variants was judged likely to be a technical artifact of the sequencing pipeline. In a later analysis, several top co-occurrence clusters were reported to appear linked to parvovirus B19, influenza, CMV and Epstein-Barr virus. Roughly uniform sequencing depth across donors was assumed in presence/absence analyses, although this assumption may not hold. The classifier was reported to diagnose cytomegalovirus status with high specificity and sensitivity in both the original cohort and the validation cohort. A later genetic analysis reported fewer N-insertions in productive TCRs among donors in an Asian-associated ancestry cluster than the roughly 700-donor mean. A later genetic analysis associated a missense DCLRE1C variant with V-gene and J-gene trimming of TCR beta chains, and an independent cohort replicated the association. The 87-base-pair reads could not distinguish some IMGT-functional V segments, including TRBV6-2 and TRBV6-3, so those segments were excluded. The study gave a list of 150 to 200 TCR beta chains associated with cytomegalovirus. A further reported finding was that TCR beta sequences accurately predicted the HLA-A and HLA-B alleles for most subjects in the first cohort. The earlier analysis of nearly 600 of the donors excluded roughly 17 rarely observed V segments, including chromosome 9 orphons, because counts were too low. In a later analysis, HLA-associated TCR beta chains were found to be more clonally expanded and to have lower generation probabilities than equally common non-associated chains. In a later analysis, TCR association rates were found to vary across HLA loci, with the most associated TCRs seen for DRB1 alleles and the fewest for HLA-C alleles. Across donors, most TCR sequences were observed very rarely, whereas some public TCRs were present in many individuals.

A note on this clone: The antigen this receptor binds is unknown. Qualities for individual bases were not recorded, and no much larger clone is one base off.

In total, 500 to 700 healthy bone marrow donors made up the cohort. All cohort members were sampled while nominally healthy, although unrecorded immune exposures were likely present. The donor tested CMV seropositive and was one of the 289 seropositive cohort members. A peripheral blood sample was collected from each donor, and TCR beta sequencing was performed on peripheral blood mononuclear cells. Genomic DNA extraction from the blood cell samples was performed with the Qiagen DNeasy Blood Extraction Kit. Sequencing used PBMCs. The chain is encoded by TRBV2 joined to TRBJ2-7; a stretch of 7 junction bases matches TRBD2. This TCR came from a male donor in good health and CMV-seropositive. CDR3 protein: CASPASGSDYEQYF. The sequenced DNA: TGTGCCAGCCCGGCTAGCGGCTCGGATTACGAGCAGTACTTC.